This TCR beta chain was sequenced for a study of cytomegalovirus exposure and HLA in healthy donors. From the roughly 120-subject validation cohort, which was separate from the approximately 670-subject first cohort, the donors were drawn. To note about this clone: Its target is unknown.

V was pared by 3 bases and J by 5 bases, with 20 bases between. Germline CDR1 reads SGDLS; CDR2 reads YYNGEE. The CDR3 consists of 16 residues. Findings and limits, study-wide: The authors listed about 170 TCR beta chains as cytomegalovirus-associated. In vitro, a few CMV-associated chains proved specific for CMV antigens.

The repertoire was sequenced with immunoSEQ multiplex PCR; TCRdb's copy has only in-frame clones and lacks some. The data contain some 350,000 clones, roughly 87% of them singletons. This receptor was taken from a woman in her 30s in good health and CMV-seropositive. The material sequenced was PBMCs. V and J are TRBV9 and TRBJ1-2, with D possibly being TRBD1 (6 bases). The CDR3 sequence: CASSESRDNPEYGYTF. CDR3 DNA: TGTGCCAGCAGCGAGTCCCGGGACAACCCCGAATATGGCTACACCTTC.